This T cell receptor (beta chain) was profiled in a study of cytotoxic CD8 clonotypes in ibrutinib-treated CLL. Study-wide context: Researchers reported about a dozen relapsed/refractory and about 15 treatment-naive patients, about 17 of them IGHV unmutated. Once treatment had gone on for a median of around 13 months, range 6 to 36, response samples were drawn. Results showed around 24 partial and 2 complete responses; following median around six years, around 14 remained remitted, approximately 12 advanced.

Clones were read by immunoSEQ multiplex PCR, and TCRdb kept only the in-frame ones, dropping some. The sample shows nearly 100,000 clones, about 78% of them seen only once. The V gene's germline CDR1 is MNHEY and CDR2 SVGAGI. The CDR3 runs to 14 residues. Trimming took off 4 bases at V and 0 bases at J, with 10 bases between the two ends. The V and J genes are TRBV6-5 and TRBJ2-7, with a weak D call TRBD1 (6 bases). This receptor was identified in a human donor with chronic lymphocytic leukemia. The sequences come from PBMCs, collected after 12 months of ibrutinib treatment. CDR3 loop: CASSSDRRSYEQYF. CDR3 DNA: TGTGCCAGCAGTTCCGACAGGCGCTCCTACGAGCAGTACTTC.